The clone carrying this T cell receptor (beta chain) appeared a few times. The antigen is undetermined. The record originates from a study of human T cells and chemical hapten exposure. The wider study: Weekly diphenylcyclopropenone doses were given to patients' scalps across the approximately 26-week study.

Regarding time point: pre-sensitization, week 0. This sample's treatment: therapeutic diphenylcyclopropenone sensitization with weekly scalp DPC. One entry per CDR3 protein, called by TCRdb with MiXCR from the RACE reads. The data show approximately 320,000 distinct CDR3 sequences, 5% to 6.5% seen once. Study-level results: As patch test score rose, PT1 expanded TCR counts tended to rise as well. Donors in the study had alopecia, meaning their immune response may differ from healthy people's.

The TCR comes from a woman aged 18-29 years with alopecia areata. Some clones in this sample may be carry-over from other donors' samples. Material: whole blood, obtained in connection with sensitization to the hapten diphenylcyclopropenone (DPC).

The CDR3 is CASSSPDRDYNEQFF. CDR3 DNA sequence: TGTGCCAGCAGTTCCCCGGACAGGGACTACAATGAGCAGTTCTTC. The chain is built from TRBV12-3 or TRBV12-4 and TRBJ2-1; 8 bases line up with TRBD1. The CDR3 is made up of 15 amino acids. V lost 4 bases, J lost 3 bases, and 5 bases stayed unmatched.